The present TCR beta chain was sequenced within a study of post-analysis software for immune sequencing data. Study overall: Patients had relapsing-remitting, secondary progressive or progressive-relapsing multiple sclerosis; some lacked subtype.

CDR3 length: 15 amino acids. V dropped 6 bases and J dropped 1 base, with 17 bases sitting between them. The V gene's germline CDR1 is DFQATT and CDR2 SNEGSKA (reference sequence). Notes on this clonotype: Its antigen is still unknown.

Whole-study results and caveats: Patients showed TRBV5-6, TRBV5-1 and TRBV20-1 among several TRBV segments more frequent than in controls. People with multiple sclerosis had a significantly lower normalized Chao1 diversity than controls did.

Libraries were made from TCR beta cDNA, and they carried unique molecular identifiers. From roughly 1 to 10 million T cells, roughly 530,000 cDNA molecules were obtained. TCRdb analysed the PCR reads with MiXCR anew, one entry per CDR3 protein. The table shows fewer than 850,000 distinct CDR3 sequences, with just over 45% occurring only once. Material: blood. This chain links TRBV20-1 with TRBJ2-3; no clear D. The receptor was isolated from a girl aged 10 to 17 with multiple sclerosis. The chain's CDR3 is CSASPPRRRTDTQYF. The CDR3 nucleotides are TGCAGTGCGTCCCCCCCACGGCGCCGCACAGATACGCAGTATTTT.